Presented here are 29 T cell receptor beta chains from one specimen sequenced in a study of control samples from healthy donors and cancer patients. Data came from immunoSEQ multiplex PCR; TCRdb stores just in-frame clones and leaves some out. The table records about 180,000 clones, almost 90% of them present only once. Sequencing was performed on blood. Receptor source: a woman aged 50 to 60 in good health.

This clone was recorded only once. The chain has TRBV6-2 or TRBV6-3 and TRBJ2-5; perhaps TRBD1 as D (6 bases). The CDR3 loop spans 15 amino acids. In germline, CDR1 is MNHEY, CDR2 SVGEGT. V was clipped by 0 bases and J by 5 bases, with 13 bases between them. CDR3 sequence: CASSYSWGQFETQYF. The CDR3 nucleotides are TGTGCCAGCAGTTACTCCTGGGGGCAGTTTGAGACCCAGTACTTC.

CDR3 nucleotide sequence: TGTGCCAGCTCACCGAACCAGGGGGACACCGGGGAGCTGTTTTTT. Its protein is CASSPNQGDTGELFF. The chain employs TRBV18 and TRBJ2-2; 7 bases align to TRBD1. In germline, CDR1 is KGHSH, CDR2 LQKENI. The CDR3 sequence is 15 residues long. With 3 bases clipped from V and 3 bases from J, the junction kept 4 bases outside the gene matches.

This clone was seen only a few times. One junction end does not reproduce the germline sequence, and a read error may be involved. This chain connects TRBV6-1 to TRBJ2-7; 7 nucleotides match TRBD2. Germline values: CDR1 MNHNS, CDR2 SASEGT. This CDR3 contains 13 residues. CDR3 nucleotide sequence: TGTGCCAGCAGGGAAGCGGGGCCCTACGAGCAGTACTTC. Protein sequence: CASREAGPYEQYF.

The chain has TRBV5-6 and TRBJ2-2; D gene unclear. V lost 0 bases, J lost 7 bases, and 10 bases lay in between. The germline V gene has CDR1 SGHDT and CDR2 YYEEEE. This CDR3 has 14 residues. The CDR3 nucleotides are TGTGCCAGCAGCTTGGGACAAATCGGCGGGGAGCTGTTTTTT. Translated: CASSLGQIGGELFF. The variable domain in full, completed from reference TRBV5-6 and TRBJ2-2, reads DAGVTQSPTHLIKTRGQQVTLRCSPKSGHDTVSWYQQALGQGPQFIFQYYEEEERQRGNFPDRFSGHQFPNYSSELNVNALLLGDSALYLCASSLGQIGGELFFGEGSRLTVL.

The chain links TRBV24-1 to TRBJ2-5; D gene uncertain. Germline V CDR1 and CDR2: KGHDR, SFDVKD. This CDR3 has 15 residues. V shed 3 bases and J shed 2 bases, with 12 bases lying between them. The CDR3 sequence: CATSDPLNWQETQYF. For the CDR3, the DNA is TGTGCCACCAGTGATCCACTAAACTGGCAAGAGACCCAGTACTTC.

This clone has only a few counts. V is TRBV24-1 and J is TRBJ2-2, with 11 bases that match TRBD2. This CDR3 contains 13 residues. The germline gives CDR1 KGHDR, CDR2 SFDVKD. The trim removed 9 bases at V and 4 bases at J, leaving 0 bases unmatched. The chain's CDR3 is CATGLAGTGELFF. In nucleotides, the CDR3 is TGTGCCACCGGACTAGCGGGCACCGGGGAGCTGTTTTTT.

This chain uses TRBV7-2 with TRBJ1-1; D remains unclear. The CDR3 has 14 amino acids. The germline V and J ends were trimmed by 2 bases and 0 bases, with 7 bases remaining between them. Germline loops: CDR1 SGHTA, CDR2 FQGNSA. CDR3 DNA: TGTGCCAGCAGCTTATCGGTTATGAACACTGAAGCTTTCTTT. Translation gives CASSLSVMNTEAFF.

The CDR3: CASSLSPDGRNYGYTF. CDR3 coding DNA: TGTGCCAGCAGCTTAAGTCCGGATGGGCGTAACTATGGCTACACCTTC. The V call is TRBV13, the J call TRBJ1-2; D unclear. The V gene's germline CDR1 is PRHDT and CDR2 FYEKMQ (reference sequence). Trimming left V 2 bases short and J 1 base short, with 14 bases between. This CDR3 is 16 amino acids long.

The chain joins TRBV7-9 to TRBJ2-6; tentatively, D is TRBD2 (7 bases). CDR3 length equals 19 residues. Germline CDR1 and CDR2: SEHNR and FQNEAQ (reference sequence). V was shortened by 1 base and J by 0 bases, with 16 bases between the two germline ends. CDR3 in amino acids: CASSLDLGGPPSGANVLTF. In DNA, the CDR3 is TGTGCCAGCAGCTTAGACCTCGGGGGGCCTCCCTCTGGGGCCAACGTCCTGACTTTC. Full variable domain (rest looked up from reference TRBV7-9 and TRBJ2-6): DTGVSQNPRHKITKRGQNVTFRCDPISEHNRLYWYRQTLGQGPEFLTYFQNEAQLEKSRLLSDRFSAERPKGSFSTLEIQRTEQGDSAMYLCASSLDLGGPPSGANVLTFGAGSRLTVL.

The chain uses TRBV7-9 and TRBJ1-1; possibly TRBD1 for D (5 bases). Germline lookup yields CDR1 SEHNR and CDR2 FQNEAQ (reference sequence). The ends were cut back, 0 bases at V and 5 bases at J, with 16 bases in the middle. The CDR3 is 16 residues long. The CDR3 coding sequence is TGTGCCAGCAGCTTAGCGTACGGCCAGGGAGGGACTGAAGCTTTCTTT. This sequence encodes CASSLAYGQGGTEAFF. Full variable domain (rest looked up from reference TRBV7-9 and TRBJ1-1): DTGVSQNPRHKITKRGQNVTFRCDPISEHNRLYWYRQTLGQGPEFLTYFQNEAQLEKSRLLSDRFSAERPKGSFSTLEIQRTEQGDSAMYLCASSLAYGQGGTEAFFGQGTRLTVV.

V is TRBV5-6 and J is TRBJ1-2; TRBD1 is a possible D gene (5 bases). CDR3 size: 18 residues. Between the trimmed V and J ends, which lost 5 bases and 2 bases, there was a span of 25 bases. The V gene's germline CDR1 is SGHDT and CDR2 YYEEEE. CDR3: CASSFTSGTGRDNYGYTF. As DNA, the CDR3 is TGTGCCAGCAGTTTCACTTCCGGGACCGGGAGAGACAACTATGGCTACACCTTC.

This clone showed up just a few times. The chain employs TRBV30 and TRBJ1-1; weak D call: TRBD1 (5 bases). The CDR3 loop spans 14 amino acids. Between the trimmed V and J ends, which lost 0 bases and 0 bases, there was a span of 8 bases. Germline V gene lookup returns CDR1 GTSNPN and CDR2 SVGIG (reference sequence). The CDR3 loop is CAWSVGVVNTEAFF. The DNA for the CDR3 is TGTGCCTGGAGTGTAGGGGTGGTGAACACTGAAGCTTTCTTT.

V gene TRBV24-1 combines with J gene TRBJ2-7, with D possibly being TRBD1 (6 bases). The germline V gene encodes CDR1 KGHDR and CDR2 SFDVKD. V lost 3 bases and J lost 0, with 11 bases in between. The CDR3 sequence is 15 residues long. The CDR3 spells CATSDPGTSSYEQYF. CDR3 DNA sequence: TGTGCCACCAGTGATCCAGGGACAAGCTCCTACGAGCAGTACTTC.

This sequence joins TRBV5-1 and TRBJ2-1; TRBD1 matches 7 bases. V shed 5 bases and J 0 bases; nucleotides not matched to a gene: 2. CDR1 and CDR2 from the germline V gene are SGHRS and YFSETQ. The CDR3 is 14 residues long. The CDR3 loop is CASSTGVSYNEQFF. CDR3 coding DNA: TGCGCCAGCAGTACAGGGGTCTCCTACAATGAGCAGTTCTTC.

This clone was recorded once. The J gene is TRBJ1-1, the V gene TRBV5-4, with TRBD1 matching 7 bases. The germline V gene encodes CDR1 SGHNT and CDR2 YYREEE (reference sequence). This CDR3 is 16 amino acids long. The J segment lost 0 bases and the V segment lost 5 bases, leaving 10 bases of the junction unmatched. The CDR3 nucleotides read TGTGCCAGCAGTTTACCCGACAGGGTGGTGAACACTGAAGCTTTCTTT. It translates to CASSLPDRVVNTEAFF. Full variable domain (rest looked up from reference TRBV5-4 and TRBJ1-1): ETGVTQSPTHLIKTRGQQVTLRCSSQSGHNTVSWYQQALGQGPQFIFQYYREEENGRGNFPPRFSGLQFPNYSSELNVNALELDDSALYLCASSLPDRVVNTEAFFGQGTRLTVV.

The V gene is TRBV29-1, the J gene TRBJ2-7; tentative D call: TRBD1 (6 bases). CDR3 length: 10 residues. CDR1 and CDR2 (germline): SQVTM, ANQGSEA. Trimming pared 4 bases from V and 7 bases from J, leaving 8 bases between. CDR3 coding DNA: TGCAGCGTTGGAGGGGGTGAGCAGTACTTC. Protein: CSVGGGEQYF.

To note about this clone: Other DNA sequences in this specimen translate into the identical CDR3. The rearrangement uses TRBV30 and TRBJ1-5; D is ambiguous. CDR1 is GTSNPN and CDR2 is SVGIG in the germline V gene (reference sequence). The CDR3 loop spans 13 amino acids. V lost 0 bases to trimming and J lost 2 bases, with 5 bases between them. DNA for the CDR3: TGTGCCTGGAGTGTACGGGGCAATCAGCCCCAGCATTTT. This gives the protein CAWSVRGNQPQHF.

The rearrangement uses TRBV7-2 and TRBJ2-7; TRBD2 agrees at 9 bases. The germline V gene encodes CDR1 SGHTA and CDR2 FQGNSA. V gave up 5 bases and J gave up 2 bases; unmatched junction bases: 13. This CDR3 is built from 17 residues. The CDR3 here is CASSPSFPGLATYEQYF. CDR3 DNA: TGTGCCAGCAGCCCCTCCTTCCCGGGACTAGCTACCTACGAGCAGTACTTC.

The J gene is TRBJ2-3, the V gene TRBV5-5; D unclear. CDR3 size: 15 residues. Germline-derived CDR1 and CDR2 are SGHKS and YYEKEE (reference sequence). Trimming stripped 2 bases from V and 4 bases from J, with 14 bases between. The DNA of the CDR3 is TGTGCCAGCAGCTTCCTCCTGACCCGTGCAGATACGCAGTATTTT. Its protein product is CASSFLLTRADTQYF.

The table lists this clone with a count of one. This chain links TRBV3-1 (or the pseudogene TRBV3-2) with TRBJ1-6; D may be TRBD1 (6 bases). Between the trimmed V and J ends, which lost 2 bases and 6 bases, there was a span of 20 bases. The CDR3 is made up of 18 amino acids. CDR1 and CDR2 from the germline V gene are LGHDT and YNNKEL (reference sequence). The CDR3 region has the DNA TGTGCCAGCAGCCAACCCTCCAGGGTTGCAGGGGCTAATTCACCCCTCCACTTT. Residues: CASSQPSRVAGANSPLHF.

The V and J genes are TRBV27 and TRBJ1-2; the D gene is possibly TRBD1 (5 bases). V lost 5 bases and J lost 1, with 14 bases in between. The CDR3 runs 15 residues. CDR1 is MNHEY and CDR2 is SMNVEV in the germline V gene (reference sequence). CDR3 nucleotide sequence: TGTGCCAGCAGTGCCGAAGGGGCCCGTAACTATGGCTACACCTTC. Its protein is CASSAEGARNYGYTF.

This chain joins TRBV7-2 and TRBJ2-3, with a weak D call TRBD2 (5 bases). The CDR3 is 18 amino acids. Per the germline V gene, CDR1 is SGHTA and CDR2 is FQGNSA. V lost 2 bases and J 4 bases, leaving 22 bases between the germline ends. The CDR3 nucleotides are TGTGCCAGCAGCTTAAAAACCGGAGGCAGGAGTTGGGCAGATACGCAGTATTTT. It codes for CASSLKTGGRSWADTQYF.

The V call is TRBV5-1, the J call TRBJ1-2; unclear D gene. Germline V lookup: CDR1 SGHRS, CDR2 YFSETQ. The V gene lost 0 bases and the J gene lost 4 bases, with 7 bases spanning the gap. CDR3 length: 13 amino acids. Written as DNA, the CDR3 is TGCGCCAGCAGCTTGGATCTTAGCTATGGCTACACCTTC. This gives the protein CASSLDLSYGYTF.

The gene calls are TRBV5-4 and TRBJ2-1; 11 bases match TRBD2. The J segment lost 6 bases and the V segment lost 0 bases, leaving 5 bases of the junction unmatched. Germline V gene sequence: CDR1 SGHNT, CDR2 YYREEE (reference sequence). The CDR3 has 16 residues. The DNA of the CDR3 is TGTGCCAGCAGCTTGGTAGCAACTAGCGGGAGCAATGAGCAGTTCTTC. It yields the protein CASSLVATSGSNEQFF.

This chain joins TRBV6-6 and TRBJ1-1; D not resolved. Trimming cost V 7 bases and J 1 base, with 7 bases left between them. Germline loops: CDR1 MNHNY, CDR2 SVGAGI (reference sequence). The CDR3 has 12 amino acids. The chain's CDR3 is CASTTANTEAFF. The CDR3 bases are TGTGCCAGCACTACAGCGAACACTGAAGCTTTCTTT.

This rearrangement joins TRBV6-5 to TRBJ2-7; weak D call: TRBD1 (6 bases). CDR1 MNHEY and CDR2 SVGAGI come from the germline V gene. The CDR3 is 13 amino acids. V dropped 2 bases and J dropped 6 bases, with 11 bases sitting between them. CDR3 sequence (DNA): TGTGCCAGCAGTTACCGCAGGGGAAGCGAGCAGTACTTC. As protein: CASSYRRGSEQYF.

This chain links TRBV11-3 with TRBJ2-7, with D maybe TRBD2 (5 bases). The CDR3 contains 13 residues. Trimming pared 0 bases from V and 3 bases from J, leaving 6 bases between. Looked up from germline, CDR1 is SGHNT and CDR2 is YENEEA. The CDR3 DNA reads TGTGCCAGCAGCTTAGAGAGGGACTACGAGCAGTACTTC. Amino acid sequence: CASSLERDYEQYF.

This clone was found once. The chain has TRBV2 and TRBJ1-1; the D is unclear. The CDR3 contains 13 residues. Trimming removed 6 bases at V and 0 bases at J, with 8 bases between. Germline CDR1 and CDR2: SNHLY and FYNNEI. The CDR3 is CASREIMNTEAFF. CDR3 sequence (DNA): TGTGCCAGCAGGGAAATTATGAACACTGAAGCTTTCTTT.

This chain uses TRBV19 with TRBJ1-5; D not resolved. The CDR3 is made up of 14 amino acids. Deletions cut 0 bases from V and 4 bases from J, with 7 bases between. From germline, CDR1 is LNHDA and CDR2 SQIVND (reference sequence). CDR3 residues: CASSIDGGNQPQHF. The CDR3 DNA reads TGTGCCAGTAGTATAGACGGAGGTAATCAGCCCCAGCATTTT.